The 22 T cell receptor beta chains presented below share a single source sample, sequenced in a study of blood T cell repertoires in COVID-19. Some clones are missing from TCRdb's copy, which holds only in-frame ones; the method was immunoSEQ multiplex PCR. The sample records about 140,000 clones, roughly 86% being singletons. Material: peripheral blood. The receptors stem from a man between 45 and 60 years old with active or convalescent COVID-19.

The genes are TRBV2 and TRBJ1-3, with 7 bases lining up with TRBD1. The CDR3 totals 14 residues. V shed 5 bases, J shed 3 bases, and the junction held 4 bases outside the gene matches. The germline V gene encodes CDR1 SNHLY and CDR2 FYNNEI. CDR3 region: CASSLRQGGNTIYF. In DNA form, the CDR3 reads TGTGCCAGCAGTCTCCGACAGGGTGGAAACACCATATATTTT.

The rearrangement joins TRBV29-1 to TRBJ2-1; 13 nucleotides agree with TRBD2. J was trimmed by 7 bases and V by 6 bases; bases with no gene match: 9. This CDR3 region has 15 residues. The germline CDR1 and CDR2 sequences are SQVTM and ANQGSEA. The CDR3 protein is CSVAGTSGKLNEQFF. CDR3 nucleotide sequence: TGCAGCGTCGCCGGGACTAGCGGGAAGCTTAATGAGCAGTTCTTC.

V gene TRBV7-2 combines with J gene TRBJ1-2, with a tentative D call TRBD1 (5 bases). This CDR3 comprises 14 residues. The ends were cut back, 3 bases at V and 9 bases at J, with 17 bases in the middle. CDR1 is SGHTA and CDR2 is FQGNSA in the germline V gene. CDR3: CASSLGQGRVRYTF. CDR3 nucleotide sequence: TGTGCCAGCAGCTTGGGCCAGGGAAGGGTACGCTACACCTTC.

In its sample, this clone was seen once. V gene TRBV27 combines with J gene TRBJ1-2, with 9 positions matching TRBD1. Trimming removed 3 bases from V and 5 bases from J; junction bases left unmatched: 13. The CDR3 is made up of 17 amino acids. Germline assignment: CDR1 MNHEY and CDR2 SMNVEV (reference sequence). The CDR3 bases are TGTGCCAGCAGTTTGGGGGACAGGGTTGGGAAGGGGTATGGCTACACCTTC. It codes for CASSLGDRVGKGYGYTF.

The chain links TRBV2 to TRBJ2-7; perhaps TRBD1 as D (6 bases). V lost 6 bases and J lost 6, with 15 bases in between. This CDR3 region has 13 residues. Germline V gives CDR1 SNHLY, CDR2 FYNNEI. The CDR3 here is CASRHRDRLEQYF. The CDR3 bases are TGTGCCAGCAGGCACAGGGACCGCCTCGAGCAGTACTTC. The variable domain in full, completed from reference TRBV2 and TRBJ2-7, reads EPEVTQTPSHQVTQMGQEVILRCVPISNHLYFYWYRQILGQKVEFLVSFYNNEISEKSEIFDDQFSVERPDGSNFTLKIRSTKLEDSAMYFCASRHRDRLEQYFGPGTRLTVT.

J is TRBJ1-3 and V is TRBV11-2; the match to TRBD1 covers 7 bases. The CDR3 has 14 residues. J gave up 4 bases and V 5 bases, and 5 bases lay outside the gene matches. Germline CDR1 reads SGHAT; CDR2 reads FQNNGV. The CDR3 spells CASSPTGEGNTIYF. In DNA, the CDR3 is TGTGCCAGCAGCCCCACAGGGGAAGGAAACACCATATATTTT.

The rearrangement links TRBV7-3 to TRBJ2-3, with TRBD2 matching 8 bases. After removal of 2 bases from V and 4 bases from J, the junction contained 8 bases not matched to a gene. This CDR3 has 16 amino acids. From germline, CDR1 is SGHTA and CDR2 FQGTGA. The chain's CDR3 is CASSLGAGGGADTQYF. The CDR3 DNA reads TGTGCCAGCAGCTTAGGGGCGGGAGGAGGGGCAGATACGCAGTATTTT.

This clone was recorded once. V gene TRBV6-1 combines with J gene TRBJ2-7; D might be TRBD2 (6 bases). Looked up from germline, CDR1 is MNHNS and CDR2 is SASEGT. The length of the CDR3 is 16 residues. V was trimmed by 2 bases and J by 0 bases, leaving 14 bases between them. This chain's CDR3 is CASSELSGHYSYEQYF. The CDR3 DNA follows: TGTGCCAGCAGTGAACTCAGCGGGCACTACTCCTACGAGCAGTACTTC.

The chain has TRBV5-6 and TRBJ2-7, with 7 bases matching TRBD2. The ends lost 4 bases at V and 0 bases at J; junction bases unmatched: 1. Germline CDR1 reads SGHDT; CDR2 reads YYEEEE. The CDR3 sequence is 13 residues long. The CDR3 spells CASSGGVSYEQYF. Here the CDR3 DNA reads TGTGCCAGCAGCGGGGGGGTCTCCTACGAGCAGTACTTC.

V gene TRBV12-3 or TRBV12-4 combines with J gene TRBJ2-7, with 7 bases fitting TRBD2. After removal of 3 bases from V and 6 bases from J, the junction contained 5 bases not matched to a gene. This CDR3 spans 13 amino acids. The DNA for the CDR3 is TGTGCCAGCAGTTTGCGGGGGTACATCGAGCAGTACTTC. This encodes CASSLRGYIEQYF.

V and J are TRBV7-3 and TRBJ1-2; 7 bases are a match to TRBD1. This CDR3 has 14 residues. The trim removed 2 bases at V and 8 bases at J, leaving 8 bases unmatched. Looked up from germline, CDR1 is SGHTA and CDR2 is FQGTGA. The CDR3 DNA sequence: TGTGCCAGCAGCTTAGCCCCCGACAGGGACGGCTACACCTTC. As protein: CASSLAPDRDGYTF.

V and J are TRBV7-8 and TRBJ2-3; TRBD2 matches 12 bases. The CDR3 loop spans 16 amino acids. Germline V gene data show CDR1 as SGHVS and CDR2 as FQNEAQ. V was pared by 3 bases and J by 2 bases, with 3 bases of the junction left unmatched. CDR3: CASSFRTSGITDTQYF. The CDR3, as DNA: TGTGCCAGCAGCTTCCGGACTAGCGGGATCACAGATACGCAGTATTTT.

The chain couples TRBV9 to TRBJ2-3; the match to TRBD2 covers 8 bases. The V and J ends lost 0 bases and 6 bases, in that order; junction bases with no gene match: 6. The germline CDR1 and CDR2 sequences are SGDLS and YYNGEE. The CDR3 length is 15 residues. The CDR3 is CASSVDGRASDTQYF. The CDR3 bases are TGTGCCAGCAGCGTAGACGGGAGGGCCTCGGATACGCAGTATTTT.

This sequence joins TRBV28 and TRBJ2-1; 10 bases match TRBD2. The CDR3 consists of 16 residues. CDR1 and CDR2 from the germline V gene are MDHEN and SYDVKM. Losses at the gene ends were 4 bases for V and 8 bases for J; bases not matched to a gene: 11. The CDR3 loop reads CASSSTRSGRVDEQFF. DNA for the CDR3: TGTGCCAGCAGTTCCACGAGGAGCGGGAGGGTCGATGAGCAGTTCTTC.

The chain carries TRBV5-1 and TRBJ2-2; D is uncertain. CDR3 length equals 14 residues. The germline gives CDR1 SGHRS, CDR2 YFSETQ. Trimming stripped 0 bases from V and 2 bases from J, with 5 bases between. The CDR3 here is CASSLGGNTGELFF. CDR3 in DNA: TGCGCCAGCAGCTTGGGAGGCAACACCGGGGAGCTGTTTTTT. The variable domain in full, with the rest retrieved from reference TRBV5-1 and TRBJ2-2, is KAGVTQTPRYLIKTRGQQVTLSCSPISGHRSVSWYQQTPGQGLQFLFEYFSETQRNKGNFPGRFSGRQFSNSRSEMNVSTLELGDSALYLCASSLGGNTGELFFGEGSRLTVL.

The genes are TRBV19 and TRBJ2-4; 7 bases agree with TRBD1. Germline CDR1 LNHDA, CDR2 SQIVND (reference sequence). V lost 5 bases to trimming and J lost 0 bases; unmatched junction nucleotides: 7. This CDR3 spans 16 amino acids. In nucleotides, the CDR3 is TGTGCCAGTAGTGTGGGACAGACCCTAGCCAAAAACATTCAGTACTTC. Residues: CASSVGQTLAKNIQYF.

This clone was seen more than once but under ten times. The CDR3 loop reads CASTATGGTGANVLTF. DNA for the CDR3: TGTGCCAGTACCGCTACAGGGGGTACTGGGGCCAACGTCCTGACTTTC. The chain joins TRBV19 to TRBJ2-6, with TRBD1 identical over 8 bases. Germline assignment: CDR1 LNHDA and CDR2 SQIVND (reference sequence). V was pared by 7 bases and J by 2 bases, with 7 bases of the junction left unmatched. CDR3 size: 16 residues. The complete variable domain, with remaining parts taken from reference TRBV19 and TRBJ2-6, reads DGGITQSPKYLFRKEGQNVTLSCEQNLNHDAMYWYRQDPGQGLRLIYYSQIVNDFQKGDIAEGYSVSREKKESFPLTVTSAQKNPTAFYLCASTATGGTGANVLTFGAGSRLTVL.

V is TRBV2 and J is TRBJ1-3; D not certain. Germline V CDR1 and CDR2: SNHLY, FYNNEI. V lost 2 bases and J 0 bases, leaving 8 bases between the germline ends. The CDR3 is made up of 15 amino acids. CDR3 DNA: TGTGCCAGCAGTGAATCGGGAAGCTCTGGAAACACCATATATTTT. Its protein is CASSESGSSGNTIYF.

The chain combines TRBV6-5 with TRBJ1-5; possibly TRBD1 for D (6 bases). Germline values: CDR1 MNHEY, CDR2 SVGAGI. The CDR3 consists of 14 residues. V dropped 6 bases and J dropped 7 bases, with 16 bases sitting between them. CDR3 amino acids: CASRATGWGQPQHF. The DNA of the CDR3 is TGTGCCAGCAGGGCTACAGGGTGGGGGCAGCCCCAGCATTTT.

This sequence joins TRBV28 and TRBJ2-7; 9 nucleotides match TRBD1. The trim removed 5 bases at V and 0 bases at J, leaving 8 bases unmatched. Looked up from germline, CDR1 is MDHEN and CDR2 is SYDVKM. The CDR3 is made up of 16 amino acids. The CDR3 here is CASSIYRGPSSYEQYF. The CDR3 DNA follows: TGTGCCAGCAGTATTTACAGGGGGCCTAGCTCCTACGAGCAGTACTTC.

The chain carries TRBV5-1 and TRBJ2-7, with 7 positions matching TRBD1. V lost 2 bases, J lost 2 bases, and 13 bases stayed unmatched. This CDR3 contains 17 residues. Per the germline V gene, CDR1 is SGHRS and CDR2 is YFSETQ. The CDR3 region has the DNA TGCGCCAGCAGCTTTATGCGCCGGGACAGAGGTCCCTACGAGCAGTACTTC. Translation: CASSFMRRDRGPYEQYF.

The chain recombines TRBV28 with TRBJ2-7; D possibly corresponds to TRBD1 (6 bases). V dropped 7 bases and J dropped 0 bases, with 16 bases sitting between them. Germline values: CDR1 MDHEN, CDR2 SYDVKM. CDR3 size: 15 residues. The CDR3 is CASKLQGPISYEQYF. The CDR3 DNA reads TGTGCCAGCAAACTTCAGGGGCCCATCTCCTACGAGCAGTACTTC.